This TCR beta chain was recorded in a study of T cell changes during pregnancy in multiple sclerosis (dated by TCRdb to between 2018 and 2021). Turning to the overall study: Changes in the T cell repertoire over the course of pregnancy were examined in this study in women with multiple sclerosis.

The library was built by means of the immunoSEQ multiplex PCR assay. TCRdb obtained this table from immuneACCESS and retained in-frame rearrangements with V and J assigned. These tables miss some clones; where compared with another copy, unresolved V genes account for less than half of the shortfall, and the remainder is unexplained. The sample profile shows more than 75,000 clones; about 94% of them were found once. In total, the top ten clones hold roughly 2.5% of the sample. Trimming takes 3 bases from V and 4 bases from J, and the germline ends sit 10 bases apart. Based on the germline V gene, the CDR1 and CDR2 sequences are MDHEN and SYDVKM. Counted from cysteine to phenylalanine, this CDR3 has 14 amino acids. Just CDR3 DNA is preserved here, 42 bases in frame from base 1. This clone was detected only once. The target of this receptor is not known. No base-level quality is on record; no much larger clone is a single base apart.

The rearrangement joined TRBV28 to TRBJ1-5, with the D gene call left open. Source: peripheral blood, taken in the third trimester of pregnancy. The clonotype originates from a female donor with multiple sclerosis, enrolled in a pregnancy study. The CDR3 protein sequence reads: CASSFLGHNQPQHF. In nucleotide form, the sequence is TGTGCCAGCAGTTTTCTTGGGCATAATCAGCCCCAGCATTTT. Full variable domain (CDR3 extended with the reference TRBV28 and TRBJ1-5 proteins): DVKVTQSSRYLVKRTGEKVFLECVQDMDHENMFWYRQDPGLGLRLIYFSYDVKMKEKGDIPEGYSVSREKKERFSLILESASTNQTSMYLCASSFLGHNQPQHFGDGTRLSIL.